The clone carrying this TCR beta chain was recorded only once. What it recognizes is unknown. This PCR relied on a set of 60 Vbeta primers and 13 Jbeta primers. Libraries were prepared by immunoSEQ multiplex PCR; TCRdb keeps only in-frame clonotypes and omits some of them. The table has around 130,000 clones, around three quarters seen once. This sample was taken from a study of cytomegalovirus exposure and HLA in healthy donors. Study-level results: Later on, a genetic analysis was performed. It linked a missense variant in DCLRE1C with V- and J-gene trimming of TCR beta. TCR beta sequences numbering some 17,000 were associated with HLA alleles at 0.05 false discovery rate in a later analysis. Three chains tied to CMV proved CMV antigen-specific in vitro.

Per the germline V gene, CDR1 is SQVTM and CDR2 is ANQGSEA. The CDR3 has 14 residues. V dropped 6 bases and J dropped 6; count of bases not matched to a gene: 8. Source material: PBMCs. The chain links TRBV29-1 to TRBJ2-2; TRBD1 aligns across 9 bases. The sequence was collected from a man aged 35 to 55 in good health and CMV-seronegative. The CDR3 here is CSVQTGGFAGELFF. Here the CDR3 DNA reads TGCAGCGTGCAGACAGGGGGATTCGCCGGGGAGCTGTTTTTT.